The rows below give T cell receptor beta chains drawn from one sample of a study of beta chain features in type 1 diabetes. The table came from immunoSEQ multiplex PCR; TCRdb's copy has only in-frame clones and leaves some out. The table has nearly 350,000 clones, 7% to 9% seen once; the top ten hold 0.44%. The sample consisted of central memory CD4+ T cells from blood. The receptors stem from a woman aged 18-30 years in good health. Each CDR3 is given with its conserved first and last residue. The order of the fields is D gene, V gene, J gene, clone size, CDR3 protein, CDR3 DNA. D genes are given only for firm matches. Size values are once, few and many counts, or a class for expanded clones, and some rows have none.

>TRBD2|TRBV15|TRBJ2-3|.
CATSIAGGTDTQYF
TGTGCCACCAGCATAGCGGGAGGGACAGATACGCAGTATTTT
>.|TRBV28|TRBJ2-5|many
CASSFPSLETQYF
TGTGCCAGCAGTTTTCCCAGTCTGGAGACCCAGTACTTC
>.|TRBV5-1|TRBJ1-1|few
CASSYTGNTEAFF
TGCGCCAGCAGTTATACAGGGAACACTGAAGCTTTCTTT
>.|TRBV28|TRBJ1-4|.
CASSPQPGKSTNEKLFF
TGTGCCAGCAGTCCCCAACCAGGGAAGTCAACTAATGAAAAACTGTTTTTT
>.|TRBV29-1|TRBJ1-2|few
CSVGEARTSGYTF
TGCAGCGTTGGTGAAGCACGGACGAGTGGCTACACCTTC
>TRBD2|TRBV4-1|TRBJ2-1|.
CASSHLLADNEQFF
TGCGCCAGCAGCCACCTACTAGCGGACAATGAGCAGTTCTTC
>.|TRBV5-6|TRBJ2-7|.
CASSPVGAASYEQYF
TGTGCCAGCAGCCCGGTAGGGGCTGCCTCCTACGAGCAGTACTTC
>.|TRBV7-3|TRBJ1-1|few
CASSQDRGTEAFF
TGCGCCAGCAGCCAAGATAGGGGTACTGAAGCTTTCTTT
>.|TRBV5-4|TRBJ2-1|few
CASSLGAAGANNEQFF
TGTGCCAGCAGCTTGGGAGCTGCCGGGGCTAACAATGAGCAGTTCTTC
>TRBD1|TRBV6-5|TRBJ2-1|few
CASSKTGGLANEQFF
TGTGCCAGCAGTAAAACAGGGGGCTTGGCCAATGAGCAGTTCTTC
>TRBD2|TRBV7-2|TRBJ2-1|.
CASSARLAYNEQFF
TGTGCCAGCAGCGCCCGACTAGCGTACAATGAGCAGTTCTTC
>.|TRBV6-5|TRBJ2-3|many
CASSDRWTTDTQYF
TGTGCCAGCAGTGACAGGTGGACCACAGATACGCAGTATTTT
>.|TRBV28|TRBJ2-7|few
CASSQRKHEQYF
TGTGCCAGCAGTCAGCGAAAACACGAGCAGTACTTC
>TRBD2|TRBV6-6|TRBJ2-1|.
CASSLIAGFYNEQFF
TGTGCCAGCAGTTTAATAGCGGGATTCTACAATGAGCAGTTCTTC
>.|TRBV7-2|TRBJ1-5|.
CASSLALGGDQPQHF
TGTGCCAGCAGCTTAGCCCTGGGGGGGGATCAGCCCCAGCATTTT
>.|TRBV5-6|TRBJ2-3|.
CASSPLSAGSTDTQYF
TGTGCCAGCAGCCCCCTTTCTGCGGGGAGCACAGATACGCAGTATTTT
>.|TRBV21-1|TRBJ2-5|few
CASSKVWETQYF
TGTGCCAGCAGCAAAGTTTGGGAGACCCAGTACTTC
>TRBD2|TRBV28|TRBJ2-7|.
CASSSTPGLGAYEQYF
TGTGCCAGCAGTTCCACCCCGGGACTAGGAGCCTACGAGCAGTACTTC
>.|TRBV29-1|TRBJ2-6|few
CSVMSGANVLTF
TGCAGCGTCATGTCTGGGGCCAACGTCCTGACTTTC
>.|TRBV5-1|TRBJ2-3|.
CASSLLGGGDTQYF
TGCGCCAGCAGCTTGCTTGGGGGAGGAGATACGCAGTATTTT
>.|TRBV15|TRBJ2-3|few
CATSRDTNYGADTQYF
TGTGCCACCAGCAGAGATACCAACTACGGTGCGGATACGCAGTATTTT
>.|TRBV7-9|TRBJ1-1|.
CASSLIGNTEAFF
TGTGCCAGCAGCTTAATCGGGAACACTGAAGCTTTCTTT
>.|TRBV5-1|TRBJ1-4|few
CASSLGQGFDEKLFF
TGCGCCAGCAGCTTGGGGCAGGGCTTCGATGAAAAACTGTTTTTT
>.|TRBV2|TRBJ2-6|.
CASSESSGANVLTF
TGTGCCAGCAGTGAATCCTCTGGGGCCAACGTCCTGACTTTC
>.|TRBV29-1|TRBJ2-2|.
CSGRFNGPGELFF
TGCAGCGGTCGCTTCAATGGGCCCGGGGAGCTGTTTTTT
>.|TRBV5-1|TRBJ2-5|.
CASSFSGVYQETQYF
TGCGCCAGCAGCTTTAGCGGAGTGTACCAAGAGACCCAGTACTTC
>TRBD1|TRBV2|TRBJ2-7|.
CASSDRVSWDRGADEQYF
TGTGCCAGCAGTGATCGGGTCTCGTGGGACAGGGGCGCGGACGAGCAGTACTTC
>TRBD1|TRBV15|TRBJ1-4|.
CATSKGQGATNEKLFF
TGTGCCACCAGCAAAGGACAGGGGGCGACTAATGAAAAACTGTTTTTT
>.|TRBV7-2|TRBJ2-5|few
CASSFWLTHQETQYF
TGTGCCAGCAGCTTTTGGTTAACTCACCAAGAGACCCAGTACTTC
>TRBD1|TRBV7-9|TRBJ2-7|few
CASSQGQGWEQYF
TGTGCCAGCAGCCAGGGACAGGGTTGGGAGCAGTACTTC
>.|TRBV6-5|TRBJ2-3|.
CASSYLQDGSDTQYF
TGTGCCAGCAGTTACCTTCAGGACGGATCAGATACGCAGTATTTT
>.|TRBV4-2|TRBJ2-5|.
CASSQAGITQETQYF
TGTGCCAGCAGCCAAGCGGGAATAACCCAAGAGACCCAGTACTTC
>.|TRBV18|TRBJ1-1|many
CASSPPWRGHTEAFF
TGTGCCAGCTCACCACCGTGGAGGGGACACACTGAAGCTTTCTTT
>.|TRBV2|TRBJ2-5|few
CASRTLANQETQYF
TGTGCCAGCAGGACCCTAGCGAACCAAGAGACCCAGTACTTC
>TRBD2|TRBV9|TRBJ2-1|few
CASSPLREGYNEQFF
TGTGCCAGCAGCCCCCTCCGGGAGGGATACAATGAGCAGTTCTTC
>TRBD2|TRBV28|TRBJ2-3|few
CASSLLAGGPDTQYF
TGTGCCAGCAGCCTACTAGCGGGGGGTCCAGATACGCAGTATTTT
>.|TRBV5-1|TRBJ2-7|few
CASSLAGLWEQYF
TGCGCCAGCAGCTTGGCAGGGCTGTGGGAGCAGTACTTC
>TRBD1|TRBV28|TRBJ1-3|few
CASFPPTGGNTIYF
TGTGCCAGCTTTCCGCCGACAGGGGGAAACACCATATATTTT
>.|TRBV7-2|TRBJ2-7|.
CASSSVQGLEQYF
TGTGCCAGCAGCTCTGTACAGGGCCTCGAGCAGTACTTC
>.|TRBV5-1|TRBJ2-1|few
CASSLDGYINEQFF
TGCGCCAGCAGCTTGGATGGCTACATCAATGAGCAGTTCTTC
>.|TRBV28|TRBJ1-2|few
CASNQPSYYGYTF
TGTGCCAGCAATCAACCCTCATACTATGGCTACACCTTC
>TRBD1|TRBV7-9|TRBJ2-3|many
CASSFGSGTEGDTQYF
TGTGCCAGCAGCTTCGGTTCCGGGACAGAAGGGGATACGCAGTATTTT
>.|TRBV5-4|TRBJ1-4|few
CASSFSGRNEKLFF
TGTGCCAGCAGCTTCTCGGGGAGGAATGAAAAACTGTTTTTT
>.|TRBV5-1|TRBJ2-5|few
CASSVNGETQYF
TGCGCCAGCAGCGTGAATGGGGAGACCCAGTACTTC
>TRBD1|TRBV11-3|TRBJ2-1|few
CASSLRTGTGNEQFF
TGTGCCAGCAGCCTACGGACAGGGACTGGCAATGAGCAGTTCTTC
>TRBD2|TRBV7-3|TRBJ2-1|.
CASSGTSSYNEQFF
TGTGCCAGTTCGGGGACTAGCTCCTACAATGAGCAGTTCTTC
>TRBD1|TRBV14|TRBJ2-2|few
CASSQDRGTGELFF
TGTGCCAGCAGCCAGGACAGGGGTACCGGGGAGCTGTTTTTT
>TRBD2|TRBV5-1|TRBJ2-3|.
CASSPTTSGRRPDTQYF
TGCGCCAGCAGCCCGACGACTAGCGGGAGAAGGCCAGATACGCAGTATTTT
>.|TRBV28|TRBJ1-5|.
CASGGQGSNQPQHF
TGTGCCAGCGGGGGGCAGGGTAGCAATCAGCCCCAGCATTTT
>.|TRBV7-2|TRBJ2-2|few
CASSLGAHTGELFF
TGTGCCAGCAGCTTAGGGGCCCACACCGGGGAGCTGTTTTTT
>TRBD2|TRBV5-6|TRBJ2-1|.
CASSQLTLADSYNEQFF
TGTGCCAGCAGCCAACTCACACTAGCGGACTCCTACAATGAGCAGTTCTTC
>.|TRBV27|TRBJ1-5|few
CASSRLPGGALSSTYQPQHF
TGTGCCAGCAGTAGATTACCGGGAGGGGCGCTTTCGTCGACTTATCAGCCCCAGCATTTT
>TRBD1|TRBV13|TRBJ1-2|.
CASSSSDRGLVGYTF
TGTGCCAGCAGCTCCTCGGACAGGGGGCTGGTTGGCTACACCTTC
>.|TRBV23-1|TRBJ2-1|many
CASRPATGSRAGFF
TGCGCCAGCAGGCCAGCCACAGGGTCCCGGGCTGGTTTCTTC
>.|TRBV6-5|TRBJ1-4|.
CASRQVDEKLFF
TGTGCCAGCCGACAGGTGGATGAAAAACTGTTTTTT